One and the same sample provided the 2 T cell receptor beta chains below, sequenced in a study of T-cell reconstitution after alpha-beta-depleted transplantation in children. Library preparation (for TCRbeta) was performed with unique molecular identifiers. TCRdb re-called the PCR reads through MiXCR, storing one row per CDR3 protein. This table holds 250,000 to 350,000 distinct CDR3 sequences, nearly 10% found once. Source: PBMCs from the stem cell graft donor, taken from the stem cell graft. These receptors came from a human donor who donated a stem cell graft to a child with SCID.

About this clonotype: The junction differs from germline at one of its ends, possibly a read error. V usage is TRBV5-1 and J usage is TRBJ1-2; D possibly corresponds to TRBD1 (6 bases). Germline CDR1 SGHRS, CDR2 YFSETQ. The CDR3 covers 14 residues. DNA of the CDR3: TGCGCCAGCAGCCCCGGGGGGGGCGCGGGCCAGACGAACTTC. This translates into CASSPGGGAGQTNF.

This clonotype showed up many times. V gene TRBV14 combines with J gene TRBJ2-4, with 9 bases identical to TRBD2. CDR3 length equals 17 residues. The V gene end was trimmed by 2 bases and the J gene end by 4 bases; junction bases not matched to a gene: 9. Germline V gene lookup returns CDR1 SGHDN and CDR2 FVKESK. The CDR3 region is CASSQQMPGLAKNIQYF. The CDR3 DNA is TGTGCCAGCAGCCAACAAATGCCGGGACTAGCTAAAAACATTCAGTACTTC.